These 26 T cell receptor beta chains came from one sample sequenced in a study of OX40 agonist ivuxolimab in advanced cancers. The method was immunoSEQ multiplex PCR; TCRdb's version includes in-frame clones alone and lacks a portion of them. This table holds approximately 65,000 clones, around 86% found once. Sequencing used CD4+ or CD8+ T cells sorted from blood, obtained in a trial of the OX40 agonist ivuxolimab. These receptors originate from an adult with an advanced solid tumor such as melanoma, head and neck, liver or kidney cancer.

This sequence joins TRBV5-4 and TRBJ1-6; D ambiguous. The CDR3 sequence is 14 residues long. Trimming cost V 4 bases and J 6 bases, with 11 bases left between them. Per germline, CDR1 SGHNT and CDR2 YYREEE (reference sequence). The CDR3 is CASSQETVNSPLHF. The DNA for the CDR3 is TGTGCCAGCAGCCAGGAGACTGTTAATTCACCCCTCCACTTT.

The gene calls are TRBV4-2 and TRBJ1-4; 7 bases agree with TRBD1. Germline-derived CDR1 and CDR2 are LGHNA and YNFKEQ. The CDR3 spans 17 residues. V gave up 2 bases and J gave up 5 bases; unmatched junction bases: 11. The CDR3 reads CASSQLIGTDPNEKLFF. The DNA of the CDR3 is TGTGCCAGCAGCCAACTAATAGGGACAGATCCAAATGAAAAACTGTTTTTT.

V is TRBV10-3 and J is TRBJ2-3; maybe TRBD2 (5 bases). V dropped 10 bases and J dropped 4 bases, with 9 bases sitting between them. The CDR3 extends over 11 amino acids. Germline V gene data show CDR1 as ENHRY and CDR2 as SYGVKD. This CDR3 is CATLGADTQYF. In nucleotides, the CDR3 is TGTGCCACACTCGGGGCAGATACGCAGTATTTT.

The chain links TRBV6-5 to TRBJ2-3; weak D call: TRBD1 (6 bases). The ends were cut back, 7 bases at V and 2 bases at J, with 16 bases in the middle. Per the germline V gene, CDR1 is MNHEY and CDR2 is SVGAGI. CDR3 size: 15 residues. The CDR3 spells CASTSRGGDTDTQYF. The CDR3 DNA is TGTGCCAGCACTTCGAGAGGGGGAGACACAGATACGCAGTATTTT.

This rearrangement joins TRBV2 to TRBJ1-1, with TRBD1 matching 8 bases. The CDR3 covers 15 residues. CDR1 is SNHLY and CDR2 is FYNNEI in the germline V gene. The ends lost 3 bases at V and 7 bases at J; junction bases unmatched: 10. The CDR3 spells CASSDLGQGSFEAFF. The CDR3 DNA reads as TGTGCCAGCAGTGACCTTGGACAGGGAAGCTTTGAAGCTTTCTTT.

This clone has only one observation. The DNA of the CDR3 is TGTGCCAGCAGCTTAGAGGGGGGTGGTACTGAAGCTTTCTTT. Its protein product is CASSLEGGGTEAFF. The chain employs TRBV7-2 and TRBJ1-1; a possible D gene is TRBD1 (6 bases). The CDR3 sequence is 14 residues long. Per the germline V gene, CDR1 is SGHTA and CDR2 is FQGNSA. Deletions cut 1 base from V and 5 bases from J, with 11 bases between.

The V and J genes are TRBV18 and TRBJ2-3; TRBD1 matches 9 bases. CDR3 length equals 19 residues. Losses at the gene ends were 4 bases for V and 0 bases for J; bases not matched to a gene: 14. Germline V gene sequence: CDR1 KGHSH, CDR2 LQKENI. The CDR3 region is CASSRVPGQGRLSTDTQYF. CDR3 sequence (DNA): TGTGCCAGCTCACGCGTCCCGGGACAGGGTCGGCTTAGCACAGATACGCAGTATTTT.

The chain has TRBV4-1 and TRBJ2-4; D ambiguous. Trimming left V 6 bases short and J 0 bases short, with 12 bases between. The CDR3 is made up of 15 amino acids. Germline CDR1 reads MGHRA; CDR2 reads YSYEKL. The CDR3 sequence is CASRETLLAKNIQYF. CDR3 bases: TGCGCCAGCAGGGAAACCCTCTTAGCCAAAAACATTCAGTACTTC.

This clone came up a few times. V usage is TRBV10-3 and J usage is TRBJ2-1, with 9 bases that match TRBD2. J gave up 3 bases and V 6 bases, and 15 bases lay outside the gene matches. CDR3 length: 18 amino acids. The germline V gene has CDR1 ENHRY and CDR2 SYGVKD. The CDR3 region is CAISGGSSGVLFYNEQFF. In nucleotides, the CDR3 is TGTGCCATCAGCGGTGGGTCTAGCGGGGTCTTATTCTACAATGAGCAGTTCTTC.

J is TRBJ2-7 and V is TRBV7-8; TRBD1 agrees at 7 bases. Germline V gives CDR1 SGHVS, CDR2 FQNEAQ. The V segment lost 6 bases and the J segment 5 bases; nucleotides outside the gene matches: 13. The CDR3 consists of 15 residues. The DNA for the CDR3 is TGTGCCAGCAGTCTCCCTGGGCACACAGGGGACGAGCAGTACTTC. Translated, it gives CASSLPGHTGDEQYF. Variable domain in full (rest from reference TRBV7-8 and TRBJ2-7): GAGVSQSPRYKVAKRGQDVALRCDPISGHVSLFWYQQALGQGPEFLTYFQNEAQLDKSGLPSDRFFAERPEGSVSTLKIQRTQQEDSAVYLCASSLPGHTGDEQYFGPGTRLTVT.

CDR3 DNA sequence: TGCGCCAGCAGCCTGGGGGGCGGTACAGGAGATACGCAGTATTTT. Translation: CASSLGGGTGDTQYF. The J gene is TRBJ2-3, the V gene TRBV4-3; TRBD1 or TRBD2 may be the D gene (6 bases each). The CDR3 sequence is 15 residues long. The germline CDR1 and CDR2 sequences are LGHNA and YSLEER. V dropped 4 bases and J dropped 5 bases, with 16 bases sitting between them.

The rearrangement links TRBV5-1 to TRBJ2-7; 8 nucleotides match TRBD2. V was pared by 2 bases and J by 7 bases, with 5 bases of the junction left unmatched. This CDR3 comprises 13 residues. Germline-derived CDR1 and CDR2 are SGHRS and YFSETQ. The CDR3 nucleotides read TGCGCCAGCAGCTTTACGGGGGGGCGGGAGCAGTACTTC. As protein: CASSFTGGREQYF.

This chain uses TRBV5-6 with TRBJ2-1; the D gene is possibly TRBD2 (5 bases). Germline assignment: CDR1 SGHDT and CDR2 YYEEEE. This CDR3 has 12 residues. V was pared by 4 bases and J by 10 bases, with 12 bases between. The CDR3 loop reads CASSRETREQFF. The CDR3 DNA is TGTGCCAGCAGCAGGGAGACGAGAGAGCAGTTCTTC. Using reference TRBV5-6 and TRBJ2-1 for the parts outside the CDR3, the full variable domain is DAGVTQSPTHLIKTRGQQVTLRCSPKSGHDTVSWYQQALGQGPQFIFQYYEEEERQRGNFPDRFSGHQFPNYSSELNVNALLLGDSALYLCASSRETREQFFGPGTRLTVL.

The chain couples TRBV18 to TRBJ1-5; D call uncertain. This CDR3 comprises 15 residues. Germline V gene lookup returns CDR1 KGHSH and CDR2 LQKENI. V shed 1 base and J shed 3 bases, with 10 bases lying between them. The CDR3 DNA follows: TGTGCCAGCTCACCACTCGGCAGACTCAATCAGCCCCAGCATTTT. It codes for CASSPLGRLNQPQHF.

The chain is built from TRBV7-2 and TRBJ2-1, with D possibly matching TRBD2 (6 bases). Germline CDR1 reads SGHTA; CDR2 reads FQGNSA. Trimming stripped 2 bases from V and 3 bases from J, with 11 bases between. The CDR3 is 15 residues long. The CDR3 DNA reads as TGTGCCAGCAGCTTAACGCGGGGCAACTACAATGAGCAGTTCTTC. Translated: CASSLTRGNYNEQFF.

The CDR3 DNA follows: TGTGCCAGTAGACGAAGGGGGGGAGGTGATAATGAGCAGTTCTTC. Translating gives CASRRRGGGDNEQFF. This chain connects TRBV19 to TRBJ2-1; a possible D gene is TRBD2 (7 bases). CDR1 is LNHDA, CDR2 SQIVND, per germline (reference sequence). The germline V and J ends were trimmed by 6 bases and 7 bases, with 19 bases remaining between them. CDR3 length equals 15 residues.

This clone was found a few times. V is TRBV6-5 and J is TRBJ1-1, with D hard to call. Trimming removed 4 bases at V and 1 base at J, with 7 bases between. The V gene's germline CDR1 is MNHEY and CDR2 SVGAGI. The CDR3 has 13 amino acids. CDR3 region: CASSLDWNTEAFF. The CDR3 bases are TGTGCCAGCAGTTTAGATTGGAACACTGAAGCTTTCTTT.

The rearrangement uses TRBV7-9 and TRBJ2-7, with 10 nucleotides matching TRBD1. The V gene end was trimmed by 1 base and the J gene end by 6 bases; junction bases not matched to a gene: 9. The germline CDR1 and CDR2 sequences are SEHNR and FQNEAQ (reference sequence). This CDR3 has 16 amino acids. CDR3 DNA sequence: TGTGCCAGCAGCTTAGTTGGAGGGACAGGGGTGTCCGAGCAGTACTTC. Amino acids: CASSLVGGTGVSEQYF.

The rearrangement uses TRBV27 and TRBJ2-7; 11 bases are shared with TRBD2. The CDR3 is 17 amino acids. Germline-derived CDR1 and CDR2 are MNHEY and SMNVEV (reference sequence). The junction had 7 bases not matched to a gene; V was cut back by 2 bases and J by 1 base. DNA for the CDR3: TGTGCCAGCAGTTTAGGATGGTCTAGCGGGAGGTCCTACGAGCAGTACTTC. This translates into CASSLGWSSGRSYEQYF.

CDR3 DNA: TGTGCCAGTAAGGGACAGGAGGGAGGAGAGACCCAGTACTTC. Amino acid sequence: CASKGQEGGETQYF. The V gene is TRBV2, the J gene TRBJ2-5, with 8 bases matching TRBD1. This CDR3 is 14 amino acids long. CDR1 SNHLY and CDR2 FYNNEI come from the germline V gene. V trimming: 9 bases; J trimming: 4 bases; junction bases outside the gene matches: 10.

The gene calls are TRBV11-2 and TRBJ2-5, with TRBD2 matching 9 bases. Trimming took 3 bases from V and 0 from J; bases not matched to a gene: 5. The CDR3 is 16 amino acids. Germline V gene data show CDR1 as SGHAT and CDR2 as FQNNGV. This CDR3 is CASSFGAGGHQETQYF. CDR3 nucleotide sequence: TGTGCCAGCAGCTTTGGAGCGGGGGGACACCAAGAGACCCAGTACTTC.

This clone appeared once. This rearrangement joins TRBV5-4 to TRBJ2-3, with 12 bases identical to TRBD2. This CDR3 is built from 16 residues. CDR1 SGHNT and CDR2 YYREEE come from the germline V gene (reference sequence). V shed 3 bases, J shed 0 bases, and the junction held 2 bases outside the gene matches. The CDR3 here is CASSSGLAGSTDTQYF. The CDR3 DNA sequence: TGTGCCAGCAGCTCCGGACTAGCGGGGAGCACAGATACGCAGTATTTT. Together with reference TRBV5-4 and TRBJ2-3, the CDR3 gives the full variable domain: ETGVTQSPTHLIKTRGQQVTLRCSSQSGHNTVSWYQQALGQGPQFIFQYYREEENGRGNFPPRFSGLQFPNYSSELNVNALELDDSALYLCASSSGLAGSTDTQYFGPGTRLTVL.

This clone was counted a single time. For the CDR3, the DNA is TGCGCCAGCAGCTTGGCCGTGTCTAGCGGGGCTAACCAAGAGACCCAGTACTTC. Residues: CASSLAVSSGANQETQYF. This sequence joins TRBV5-1 and TRBJ2-5; 9 bases are a match to TRBD2. This CDR3 comprises 18 residues. Trimming removed 0 bases from V and 0 bases from J; junction bases left unmatched: 9. Germline assignment: CDR1 SGHRS and CDR2 YFSETQ.

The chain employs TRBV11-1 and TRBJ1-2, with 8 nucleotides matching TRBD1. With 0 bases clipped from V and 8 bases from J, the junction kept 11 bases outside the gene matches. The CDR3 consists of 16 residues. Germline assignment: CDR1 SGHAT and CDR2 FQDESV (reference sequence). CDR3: CASSLAGTGASRGYTF. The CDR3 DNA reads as TGTGCCAGCAGCTTAGCCGGGACAGGAGCCTCTCGGGGCTACACCTTC.

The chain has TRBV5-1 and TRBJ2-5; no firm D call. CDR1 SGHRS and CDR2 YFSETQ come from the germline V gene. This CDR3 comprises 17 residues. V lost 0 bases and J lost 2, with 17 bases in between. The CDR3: CASSLGWPAAQQETQYF. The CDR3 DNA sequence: TGCGCCAGCAGCTTGGGCTGGCCGGCGGCCCAACAAGAGACCCAGTACTTC.

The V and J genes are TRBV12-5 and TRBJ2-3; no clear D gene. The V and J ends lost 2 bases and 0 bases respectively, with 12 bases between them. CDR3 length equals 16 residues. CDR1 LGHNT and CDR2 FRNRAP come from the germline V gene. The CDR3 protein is CASGLYQRSSTDTQYF. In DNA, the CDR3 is TGTGCTAGTGGTTTGTATCAGCGCTCTAGCACAGATACGCAGTATTTT.